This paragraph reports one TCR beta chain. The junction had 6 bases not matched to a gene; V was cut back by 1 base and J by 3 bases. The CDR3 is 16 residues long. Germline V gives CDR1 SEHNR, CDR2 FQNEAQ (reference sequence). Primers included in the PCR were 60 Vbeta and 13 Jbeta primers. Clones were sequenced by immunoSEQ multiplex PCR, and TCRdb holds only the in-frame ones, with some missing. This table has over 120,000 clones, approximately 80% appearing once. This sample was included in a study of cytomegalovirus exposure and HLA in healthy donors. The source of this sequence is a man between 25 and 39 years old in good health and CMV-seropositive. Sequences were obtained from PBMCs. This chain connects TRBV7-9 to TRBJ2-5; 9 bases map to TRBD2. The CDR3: CASSLVEPSGKETQYF. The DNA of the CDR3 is TGTGCCAGCAGCTTAGTAGAGCCTAGCGGGAAAGAGACCCAGTACTTC.